This TCR beta chain comes out of a study of Ad26.COV2.S vaccination and SARS-CoV-2 variants. Treatment reported: roughly 19 received Ad26.COV2.S at low or high dose, single or two shots; 5 received placebo; per-sample allocation not given. Day 63 after the first injection of vaccine or placebo was the sampling time. Germline loops: CDR1 MNHEY, CDR2 SMNVEV (reference sequence). This CDR3 has 14 residues. V lost 0 bases and J lost 4; bases outside the gene matches: 3. The protocol was immunoSEQ multiplex PCR, while the TCRdb copy is restricted to in-frame clones and leaves out a portion. The sample contains about 390,000 clones, around 92% of which appear only once.

The specimen comprised peripheral blood, sampled in a trial of Ad26.COV2.S vaccine versus placebo. The receptor comes from a person aged 18-60 years who received the Ad26.COV2.S COVID-19 vaccine or a placebo. The rearrangement uses TRBV27 and TRBJ2-7; TRBD1 matches 7 bases. CDR3 amino acids: CASSLSLQGYEQYF. The CDR3 DNA reads as TGTGCCAGCAGTTTATCTTTACAGGGGTACGAGCAGTACTTC.